This is a list of T cell receptor beta chains from one sample in a study of molecular identifiers for immune sequencing clone quantification. TCRdb processed the PCR reads anew with MiXCR; each CDR3 protein has one entry. Found here are a few hundred thousand distinct CDR3 sequences, 20% to 25% of them singletons; the top ten hold about 0.84%. Sequenced sample: naive CD8+ T cells from blood, with Jurkat cell RNA spiked in. These receptors originate from a human donor in good health. Some libraries in this study had Jurkat cell RNA spiked in. Both conserved end residues are trimmed from each CDR3. The D gene is left open where the match is weak.

V gene,D gene,CDR3 length,CDR3 protein
TRBV28,-,13,ASSFRGLRTYEQY
TRBV7-9,TRBD2,14,ASSIGTSGRAHEQY
TRBV6-1,-,13,ASSGGVGSYQPQH
TRBV19,-,13,ASSMGVSGLGIQY
TRBV2,TRBD2,13,ASSEGLAINNEQF
TRBV6-2/TRBV6-3,-,14,ASSYLDTGVNTEAF
TRBV29-1,-,9,SVEWGTEAF
TRBV5-6,TRBD2,16,ASSLLWREGPNTGELF
TRBV12-3/TRBV12-4,TRBD2,14,ASSGLSGRAQETQY
TRBV13,-,13,ASSTRQDLTDTQY
TRBV7-9,TRBD2,14,ASSSTSGGPTDTQY
TRBV7-2,-,12,ASSLQGSQETQY
TRBV5-1,-,9,ASSGPNEQY
TRBV29-1,-,13,SVDPGPHMNTEAF
TRBV14,TRBD1,14,ASSRIDRGEQETQY
TRBV4-1,TRBD1,13,ASSQDKGQGNEQF
TRBV27,-,12,ASSLSGPLYEQY
TRBV2,TRBD2,13,ASSEQREPSYEQF
TRBV7-9,TRBD2,14,ASSFGRLASSYEQY
TRBV7-9,TRBD1,13,ASSSGTGSSYEQY
TRBV13,-,12,ASSWTDANTEAF
TRBV27,TRBD2,13,ASSSGTDGTDTQY
TRBV13,-,15,ASSLEVERSPPDTQY
TRBV20-1,TRBD1,11,SATTGARNIQY
TRBV6-5,TRBD1,12,ASRPGQGTYEQY
TRBV19,TRBD2,13,ASMPGLGLPDTQY
TRBV30,-,12,AWTQEASGNTIY
TRBV11-2,TRBD1,10,ASSRTGDGYT